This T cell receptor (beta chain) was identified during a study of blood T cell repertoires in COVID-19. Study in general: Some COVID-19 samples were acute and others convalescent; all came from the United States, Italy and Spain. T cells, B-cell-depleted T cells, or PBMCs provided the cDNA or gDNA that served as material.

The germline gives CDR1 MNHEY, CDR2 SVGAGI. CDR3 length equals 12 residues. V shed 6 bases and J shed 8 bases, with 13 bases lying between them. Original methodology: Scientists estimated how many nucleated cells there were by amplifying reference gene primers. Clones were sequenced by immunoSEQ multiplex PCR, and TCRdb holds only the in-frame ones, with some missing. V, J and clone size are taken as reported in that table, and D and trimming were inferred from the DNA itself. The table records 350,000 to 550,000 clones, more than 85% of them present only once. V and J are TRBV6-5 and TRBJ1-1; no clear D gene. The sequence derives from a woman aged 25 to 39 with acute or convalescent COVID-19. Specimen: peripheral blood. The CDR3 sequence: CASRGGGPEAFF. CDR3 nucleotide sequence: TGTGCCAGCAGGGGTGGAGGTCCGGAAGCTTTCTTT.